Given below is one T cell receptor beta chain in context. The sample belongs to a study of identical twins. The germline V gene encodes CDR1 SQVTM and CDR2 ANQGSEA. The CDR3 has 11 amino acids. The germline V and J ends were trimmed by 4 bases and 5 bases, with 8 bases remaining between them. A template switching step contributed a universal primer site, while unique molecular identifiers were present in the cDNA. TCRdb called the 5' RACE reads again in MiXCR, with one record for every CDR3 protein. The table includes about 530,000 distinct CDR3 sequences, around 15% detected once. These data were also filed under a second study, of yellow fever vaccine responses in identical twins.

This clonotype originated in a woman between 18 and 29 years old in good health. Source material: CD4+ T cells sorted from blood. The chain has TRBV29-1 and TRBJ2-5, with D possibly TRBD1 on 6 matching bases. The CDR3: CSVATGETQYF. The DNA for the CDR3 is TGCAGCGTTGCCACAGGGGAGACCCAGTACTTC.